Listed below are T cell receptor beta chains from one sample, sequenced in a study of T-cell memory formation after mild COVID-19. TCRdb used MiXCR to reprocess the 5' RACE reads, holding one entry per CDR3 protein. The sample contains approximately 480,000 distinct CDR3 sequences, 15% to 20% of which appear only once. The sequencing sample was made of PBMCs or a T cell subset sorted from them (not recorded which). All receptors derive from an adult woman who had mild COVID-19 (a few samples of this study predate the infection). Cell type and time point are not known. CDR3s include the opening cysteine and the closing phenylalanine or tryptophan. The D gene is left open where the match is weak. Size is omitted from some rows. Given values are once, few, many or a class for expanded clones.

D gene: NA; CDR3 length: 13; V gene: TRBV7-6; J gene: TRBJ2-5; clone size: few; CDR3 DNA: TGTGCCAGCAGCGATCCGACACAAGAGACCCAGTACTTC; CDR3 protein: CASSDPTQETQYF
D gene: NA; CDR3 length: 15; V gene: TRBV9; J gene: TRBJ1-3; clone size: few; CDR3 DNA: TGTGCCAGCAGCGGACTGTCTGACTCTGGAAACACCATATATTTT; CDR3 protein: CASSGLSDSGNTIYF
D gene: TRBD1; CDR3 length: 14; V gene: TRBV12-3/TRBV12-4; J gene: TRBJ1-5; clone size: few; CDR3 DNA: TGTGCCAGCAGTCCGGGACAGGCTAATCAGCCCCAGCATTTT; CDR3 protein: CASSPGQANQPQHF
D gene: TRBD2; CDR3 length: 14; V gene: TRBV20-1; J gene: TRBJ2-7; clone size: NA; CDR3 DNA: TGCAGTGCGCCGCTAGCGGGGGTCGCCTACGAGCAGTACTTC; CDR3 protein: CSAPLAGVAYEQYF
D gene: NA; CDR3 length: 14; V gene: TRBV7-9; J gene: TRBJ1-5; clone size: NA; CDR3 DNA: TGTGCCAGCAGCTTAAGGGGGGCTAATCAGCCCCAGCATTTT; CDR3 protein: CASSLRGANQPQHF
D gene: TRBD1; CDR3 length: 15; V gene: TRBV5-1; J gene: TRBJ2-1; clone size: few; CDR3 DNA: TGCGCCAGCAGAGGGGGACAGGGTTCCTACAATGAGCAGTTCTTC; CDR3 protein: CASRGGQGSYNEQFF
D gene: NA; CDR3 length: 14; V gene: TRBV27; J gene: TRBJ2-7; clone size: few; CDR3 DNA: TGTGCCAGCAGTTTATCGAAAGGGGGAGACGAGCAGTACTTC; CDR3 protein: CASSLSKGGDEQYF
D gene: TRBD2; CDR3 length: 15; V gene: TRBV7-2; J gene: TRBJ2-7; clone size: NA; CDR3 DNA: TGTGCCAGCAGCTTAACAGCGGGAGGGATACACGAGCAGTACTTC; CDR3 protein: CASSLTAGGIHEQYF
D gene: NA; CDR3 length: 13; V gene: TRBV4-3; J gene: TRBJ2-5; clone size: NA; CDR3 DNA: TGCGCCAGCAGCCAAAATTCCGGGGAGACCCAGTACTTC; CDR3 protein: CASSQNSGETQYF
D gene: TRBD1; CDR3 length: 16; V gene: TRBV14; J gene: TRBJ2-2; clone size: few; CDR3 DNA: TGTGCCAGCAGACGACAGGGACAGGGAAACACCGGGGAGCTGTTTTTT; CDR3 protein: CASRRQGQGNTGELFF
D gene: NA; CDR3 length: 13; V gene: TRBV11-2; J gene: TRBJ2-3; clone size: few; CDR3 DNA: TGTGCCAGCAGCTTAGAGACCGGGGGTACGCAGTATTTT; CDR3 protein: CASSLETGGTQYF
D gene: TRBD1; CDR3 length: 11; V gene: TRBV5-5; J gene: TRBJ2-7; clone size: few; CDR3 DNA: TGTGCCAGCGGGACAGACTACGAGCAGTACTTC; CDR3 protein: CASGTDYEQYF
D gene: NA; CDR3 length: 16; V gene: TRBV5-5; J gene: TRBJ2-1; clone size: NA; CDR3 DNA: TGTGCCAGCAGCGCTACCTCAAGCTTCTCCTACAATGAGCAGTTCTTC; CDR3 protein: CASSATSSFSYNEQFF
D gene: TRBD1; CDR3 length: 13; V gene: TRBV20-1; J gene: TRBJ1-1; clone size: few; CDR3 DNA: TGCAGTGCTGTCCGGGACAGAAACACTGAAGCTTTCTTT; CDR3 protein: CSAVRDRNTEAFF
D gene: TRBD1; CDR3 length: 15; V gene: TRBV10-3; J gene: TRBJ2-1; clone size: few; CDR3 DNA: TGTGCCATCAGCGAGACAGGGGCCTCCTACAATGAGCAGTTCTTC; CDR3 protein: CAISETGASYNEQFF
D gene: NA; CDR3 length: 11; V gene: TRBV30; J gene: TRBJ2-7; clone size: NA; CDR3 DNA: TGTGCCTGGAGTAAGGACTACGAGCAGTACTTC; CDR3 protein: CAWSKDYEQYF
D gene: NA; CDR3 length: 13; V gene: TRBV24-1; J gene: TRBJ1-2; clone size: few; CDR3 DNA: TGTGCCACCAGTGACAGACAAGCCGGTGGCTACACCTTC; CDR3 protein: CATSDRQAGGYTF
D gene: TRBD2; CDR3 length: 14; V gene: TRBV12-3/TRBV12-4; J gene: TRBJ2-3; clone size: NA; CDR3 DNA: TGTGCCAGCAGAATCCCGGGGGGGCGCGCTACGCAGTATTTT; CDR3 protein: CASRIPGGRATQYF
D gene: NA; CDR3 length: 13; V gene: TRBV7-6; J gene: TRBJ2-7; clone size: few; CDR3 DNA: TGTGCCAGCAGCTTAGGTTGGGCAGAAGAGCAGTACTTC; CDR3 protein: CASSLGWAEEQYF
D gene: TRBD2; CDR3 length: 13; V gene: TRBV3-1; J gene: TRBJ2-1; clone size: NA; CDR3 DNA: TGTGCCAGCAGCCCCGGGACTAGCGGGACGTCGTTCTTC; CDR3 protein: CASSPGTSGTSFF
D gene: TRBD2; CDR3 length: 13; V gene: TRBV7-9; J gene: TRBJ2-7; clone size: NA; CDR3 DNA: TGTGCCGCGGGGGGACTAGTCTCCTACGAGCAGTACTTC; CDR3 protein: CAAGGLVSYEQYF
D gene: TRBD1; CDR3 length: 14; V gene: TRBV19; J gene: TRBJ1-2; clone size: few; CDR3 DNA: TGTGCCAGTAACGGGGTGGGGGACAGCGGTTCCTACACCTTC; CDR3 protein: CASNGVGDSGSYTF
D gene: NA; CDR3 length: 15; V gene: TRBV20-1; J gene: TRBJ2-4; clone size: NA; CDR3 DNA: TGCAGTGCTAGAGATAGTCAGGAGAGCAAAAACATTCAGTACTTC; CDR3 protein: CSARDSQESKNIQYF
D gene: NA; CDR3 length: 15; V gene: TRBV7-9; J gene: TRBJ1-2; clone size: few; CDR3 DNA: TGTGCCAGCAGCTTACAGGTCAGATCTAGCTATGGCTACACCTTC; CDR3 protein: CASSLQVRSSYGYTF
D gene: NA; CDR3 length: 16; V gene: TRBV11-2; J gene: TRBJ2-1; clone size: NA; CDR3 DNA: TGTGCCAGCAGCTTCGGCCAGGGAGTGATGGGCAATGAGCAGTTCTTC; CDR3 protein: CASSFGQGVMGNEQFF
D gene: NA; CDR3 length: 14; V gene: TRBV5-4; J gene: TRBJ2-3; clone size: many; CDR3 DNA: TGTGCCAGCAGCTTGAGGACCGGGACCCATACGCAGTATTTT; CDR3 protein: CASSLRTGTHTQYF
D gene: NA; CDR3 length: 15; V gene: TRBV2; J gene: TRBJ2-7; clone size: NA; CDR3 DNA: TGTGCCAGCAGTTCCAGGACAGCCACGAATCTTTTTCAGTACTTC; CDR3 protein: CASSSRTATNLFQYF
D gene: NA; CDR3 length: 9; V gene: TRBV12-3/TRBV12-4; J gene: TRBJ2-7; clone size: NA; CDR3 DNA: TGTGCCAGCACCTTCCAGCAGTACTTC; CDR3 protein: CASTFQQYF
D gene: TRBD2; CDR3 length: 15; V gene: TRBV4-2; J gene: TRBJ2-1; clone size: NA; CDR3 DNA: TGTGCCAGCAGCCAAGTGACTAGCGGGAGGAATGAGCAGTTCTTC; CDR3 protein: CASSQVTSGRNEQFF
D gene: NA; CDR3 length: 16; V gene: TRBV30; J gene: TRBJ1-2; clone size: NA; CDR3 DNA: TGTGCCTGGAGCGGGGGCAGGGTGGTCCATAACTATGGCTACACCTTC; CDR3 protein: CAWSGGRVVHNYGYTF
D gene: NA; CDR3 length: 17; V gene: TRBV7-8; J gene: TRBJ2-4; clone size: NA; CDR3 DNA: TGTGCCAGCAGCCGTCATCGAGGGGTGGAGGACAAAAACATTCAGTACTTC; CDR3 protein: CASSRHRGVEDKNIQYF
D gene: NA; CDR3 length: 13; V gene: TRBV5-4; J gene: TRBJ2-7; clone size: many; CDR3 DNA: TGTGCCAGCAGCCCCGGACAGCTCTACGAGCAGTACTTC; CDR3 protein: CASSPGQLYEQYF
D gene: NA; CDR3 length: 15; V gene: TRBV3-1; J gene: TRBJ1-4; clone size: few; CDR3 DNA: TGTGCCAGCAGCCACGGAGCAACTCGGGAAGAAAAACTGTTTTTT; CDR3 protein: CASSHGATREEKLFF
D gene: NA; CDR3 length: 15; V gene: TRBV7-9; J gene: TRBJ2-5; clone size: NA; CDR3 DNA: TGTGCCAGCAGCTCCGGGGCAGGGGCGAGGGAGACCCAGTACTTC; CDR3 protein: CASSSGAGARETQYF
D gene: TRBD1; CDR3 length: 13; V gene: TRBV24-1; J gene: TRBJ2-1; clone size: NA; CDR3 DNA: TGTGCCACCAGTGCCCTCGACAGGGAAAAGCAGTTCTTC; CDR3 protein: CATSALDREKQFF
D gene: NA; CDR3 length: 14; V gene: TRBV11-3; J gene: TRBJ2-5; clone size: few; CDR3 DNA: TGTGCCAGCAGCTTAGTTGGGGACAAAGAGACCCAGTACTTC; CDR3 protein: CASSLVGDKETQYF
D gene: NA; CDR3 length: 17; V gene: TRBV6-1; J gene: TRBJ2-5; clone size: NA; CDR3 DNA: TGTGCCAGCGGGAAGGGGGATGGTCCCTTAAAACGAGAGACCCAGTACTTC; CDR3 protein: CASGKGDGPLKRETQYF
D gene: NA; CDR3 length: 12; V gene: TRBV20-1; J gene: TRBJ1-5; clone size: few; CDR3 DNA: TGCAGTGCTAGTCAGGAGAATCAGCCCCAGCATTTT; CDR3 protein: CSASQENQPQHF
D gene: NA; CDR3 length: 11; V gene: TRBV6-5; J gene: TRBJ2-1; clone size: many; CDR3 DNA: TGTGCCAGCAGAGGTTACAATGAGCAGTTCTTC; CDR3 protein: CASRGYNEQFF
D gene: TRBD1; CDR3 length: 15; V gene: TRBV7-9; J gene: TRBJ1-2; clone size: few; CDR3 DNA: TGTGCCAGCAGCTTATCCCGTACAGGGGTTTATGGCTACACCTTC; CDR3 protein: CASSLSRTGVYGYTF